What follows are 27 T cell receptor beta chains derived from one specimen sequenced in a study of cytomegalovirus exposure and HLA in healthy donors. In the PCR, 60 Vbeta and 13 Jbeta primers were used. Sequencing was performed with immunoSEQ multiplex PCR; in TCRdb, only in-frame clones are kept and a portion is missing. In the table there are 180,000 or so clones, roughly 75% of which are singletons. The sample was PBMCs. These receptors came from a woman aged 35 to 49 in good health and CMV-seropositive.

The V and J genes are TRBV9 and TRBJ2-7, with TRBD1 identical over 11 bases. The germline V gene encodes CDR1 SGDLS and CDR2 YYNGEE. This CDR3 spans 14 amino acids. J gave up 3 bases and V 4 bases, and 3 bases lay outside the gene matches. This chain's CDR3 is CASSPGQGGYEQYF. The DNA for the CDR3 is TGTGCCAGCAGCCCGGGACAGGGGGGCTACGAGCAGTACTTC.

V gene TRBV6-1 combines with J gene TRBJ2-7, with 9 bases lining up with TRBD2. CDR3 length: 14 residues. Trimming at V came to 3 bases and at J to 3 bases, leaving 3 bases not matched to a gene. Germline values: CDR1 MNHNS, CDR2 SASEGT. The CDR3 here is CASSDSGRIYEQYF. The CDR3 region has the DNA TGTGCCAGCAGTGATAGCGGGAGAATCTACGAGCAGTACTTC.

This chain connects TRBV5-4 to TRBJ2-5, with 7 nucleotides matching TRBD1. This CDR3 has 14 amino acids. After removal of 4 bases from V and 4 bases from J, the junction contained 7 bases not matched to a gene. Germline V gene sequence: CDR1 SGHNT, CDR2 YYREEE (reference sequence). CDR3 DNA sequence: TGTGCCAGCAGCGGACCGGGACAGCTAGAGACCCAGTACTTC. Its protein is CASSGPGQLETQYF.

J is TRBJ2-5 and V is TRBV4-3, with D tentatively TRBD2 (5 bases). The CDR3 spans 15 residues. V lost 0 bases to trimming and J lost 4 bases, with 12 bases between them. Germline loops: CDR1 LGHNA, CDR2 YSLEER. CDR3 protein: CASSQDGLAPETQYF. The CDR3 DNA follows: TGCGCCAGCAGCCAAGATGGGCTAGCCCCAGAGACCCAGTACTTC.

CDR3 sequence reads: CASSLETGGEAFF. The CDR3 nucleotides are TGTGCCAGCAGCTTAGAGACAGGGGGAGAAGCTTTCTTT. This rearrangement joins TRBV7-9 to TRBJ1-1, with 9 bases matching TRBD1. Trimming took 1 base from V and 8 from J; bases not matched to a gene: 2. The CDR3 is 13 residues long. Germline V lookup: CDR1 SEHNR, CDR2 FQNEAQ (reference sequence).

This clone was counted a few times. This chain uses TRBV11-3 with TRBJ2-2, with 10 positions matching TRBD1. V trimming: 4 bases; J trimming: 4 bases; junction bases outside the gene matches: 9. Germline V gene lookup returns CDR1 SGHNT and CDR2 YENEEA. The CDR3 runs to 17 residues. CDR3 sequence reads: CASSYSNWTGGTGELFF. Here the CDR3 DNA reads TGTGCCAGCAGCTACTCAAATTGGACAGGGGGCACCGGGGAGCTGTTTTTT.

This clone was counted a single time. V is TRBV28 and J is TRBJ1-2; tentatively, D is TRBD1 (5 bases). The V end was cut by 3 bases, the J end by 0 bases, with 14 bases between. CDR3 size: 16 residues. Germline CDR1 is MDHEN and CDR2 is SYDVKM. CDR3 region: CASSFGRGGPNYGYTF. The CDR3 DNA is TGTGCCAGCAGTTTCGGTCGGGGGGGTCCTAACTATGGCTACACCTTC.

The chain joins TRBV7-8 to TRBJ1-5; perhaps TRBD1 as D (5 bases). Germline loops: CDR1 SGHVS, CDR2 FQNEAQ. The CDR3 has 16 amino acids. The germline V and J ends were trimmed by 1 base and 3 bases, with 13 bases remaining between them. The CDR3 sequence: CASSLGIGRANQPQHF. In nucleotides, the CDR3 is TGTGCCAGCAGCTTAGGTATTGGCAGGGCCAATCAGCCCCAGCATTTT.

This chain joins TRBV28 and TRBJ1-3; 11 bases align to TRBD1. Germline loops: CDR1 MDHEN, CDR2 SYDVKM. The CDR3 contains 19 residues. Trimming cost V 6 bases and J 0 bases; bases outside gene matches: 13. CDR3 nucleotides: TGTGCCAGCAGCCAATCCGGGACAGGGGGACTCCTCTCTGGAAACACCATATATTTT. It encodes CASSQSGTGGLLSGNTIYF.

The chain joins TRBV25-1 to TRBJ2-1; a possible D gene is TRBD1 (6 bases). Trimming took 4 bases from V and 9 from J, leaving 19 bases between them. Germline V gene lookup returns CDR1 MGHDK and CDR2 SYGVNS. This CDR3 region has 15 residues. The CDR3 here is CASSGAQGSSSEQFF. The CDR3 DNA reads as TGTGCCAGCAGTGGGGCGCAGGGGAGCTCTAGTGAGCAGTTCTTC.

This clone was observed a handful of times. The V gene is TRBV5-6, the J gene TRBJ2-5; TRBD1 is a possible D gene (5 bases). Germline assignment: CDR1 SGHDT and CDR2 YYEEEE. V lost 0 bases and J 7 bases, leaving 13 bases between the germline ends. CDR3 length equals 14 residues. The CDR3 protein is CASSLEVGRGTQYF. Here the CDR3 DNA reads TGTGCCAGCAGCTTGGAGGTGGGAAGGGGGACCCAGTACTTC. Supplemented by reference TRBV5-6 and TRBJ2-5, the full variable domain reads DAGVTQSPTHLIKTRGQQVTLRCSPKSGHDTVSWYQQALGQGPQFIFQYYEEEERQRGNFPDRFSGHQFPNYSSELNVNALLLGDSALYLCASSLEVGRGTQYFGPGTRLLVL.

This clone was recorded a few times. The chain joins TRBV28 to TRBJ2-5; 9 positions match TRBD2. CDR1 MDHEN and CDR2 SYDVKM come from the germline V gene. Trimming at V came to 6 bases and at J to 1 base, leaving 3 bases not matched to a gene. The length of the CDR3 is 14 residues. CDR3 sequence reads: CASRPGLAQETQYF. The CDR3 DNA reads TGTGCCAGCAGGCCGGGACTAGCCCAAGAGACCCAGTACTTC.

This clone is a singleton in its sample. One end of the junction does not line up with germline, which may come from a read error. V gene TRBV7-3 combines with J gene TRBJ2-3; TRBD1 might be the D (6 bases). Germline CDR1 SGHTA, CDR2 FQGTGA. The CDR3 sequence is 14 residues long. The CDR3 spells CAGSSYGQPDTQYF. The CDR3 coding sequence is TGTGCCGGCAGCTCATACGGACAGCCAGATACGCAGTATTTT.

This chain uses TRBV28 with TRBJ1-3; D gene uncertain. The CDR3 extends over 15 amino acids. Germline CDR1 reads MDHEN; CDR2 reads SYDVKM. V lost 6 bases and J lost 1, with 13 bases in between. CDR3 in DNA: TGTGCCAGCAGACACAGTAAATCTTCTGGAAACACCATATATTTT. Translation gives CASRHSKSSGNTIYF.

Here the CDR3 reads CASSDMRAGANVLTF. CDR3 coding DNA: TGTGCCAGCAGTGATATGAGGGCTGGGGCCAACGTCCTGACTTTC. The gene calls are TRBV6-1 and TRBJ2-6, with D perhaps TRBD2 (5 bases). The germline V gene has CDR1 MNHNS and CDR2 SASEGT. The CDR3 is made up of 15 amino acids. V lost 3 bases, J lost 2 bases, and 8 bases lay in between.

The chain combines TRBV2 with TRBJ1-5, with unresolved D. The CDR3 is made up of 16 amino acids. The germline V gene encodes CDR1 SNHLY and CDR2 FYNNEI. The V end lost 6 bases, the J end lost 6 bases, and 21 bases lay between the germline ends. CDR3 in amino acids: CASRGGLPIGTQPQHF. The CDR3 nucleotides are TGTGCCAGCAGGGGAGGCCTTCCAATCGGCACTCAGCCCCAGCATTTT.

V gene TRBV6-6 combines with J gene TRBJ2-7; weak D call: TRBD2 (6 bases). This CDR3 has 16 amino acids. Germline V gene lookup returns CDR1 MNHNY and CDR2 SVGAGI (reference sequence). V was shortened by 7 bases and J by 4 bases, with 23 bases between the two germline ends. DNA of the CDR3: TGTGCCAGCACCGAACTCTCTATCCCCGGGACTTACGAGCAGTACTTC. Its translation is CASTELSIPGTYEQYF.

The CDR3 here is CARSPTTCGNQPQHF. CDR3 bases: TGTGCCAGAAGCCCCACTACGTGCGGCAATCAGCCCCAGCATTTT. The J gene is TRBJ1-5, the V gene TRBV5-3, with D unclear. TRBV5-3 is filed as an ORF, its function uncertain. Trimming stripped 4 bases from V and 2 bases from J, with 13 bases between. The CDR3 loop spans 15 amino acids.

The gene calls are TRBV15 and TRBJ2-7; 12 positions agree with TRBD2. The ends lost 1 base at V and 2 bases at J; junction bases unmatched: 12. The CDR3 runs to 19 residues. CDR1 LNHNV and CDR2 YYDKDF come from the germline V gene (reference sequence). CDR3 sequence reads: CATSRVRGTSGPFTYEQYF. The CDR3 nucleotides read TGTGCCACCAGCAGAGTGCGCGGGACTAGCGGGCCCTTTACCTACGAGCAGTACTTC.

CDR3 DNA: TGTGCCAGCAGCCCACCAGGAAGCGGGAGTATCTACGAGCAGTACTTC. The encoded protein is CASSPPGSGSIYEQYF. This chain connects TRBV5-4 to TRBJ2-7, with 8 bases aligning to TRBD2. Per the germline V gene, CDR1 is SGHNT and CDR2 is YYREEE (reference sequence). The CDR3 runs 16 residues. V shed 4 bases and J 3 bases; nucleotides not matched to a gene: 12.

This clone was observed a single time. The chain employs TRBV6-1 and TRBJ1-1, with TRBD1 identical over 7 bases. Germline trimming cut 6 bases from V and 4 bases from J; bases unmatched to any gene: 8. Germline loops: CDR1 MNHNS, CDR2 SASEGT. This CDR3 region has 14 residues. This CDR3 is CASRQGQTGTEAFF. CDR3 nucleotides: TGTGCCAGCAGGCAGGGACAGACGGGCACTGAAGCTTTCTTT.

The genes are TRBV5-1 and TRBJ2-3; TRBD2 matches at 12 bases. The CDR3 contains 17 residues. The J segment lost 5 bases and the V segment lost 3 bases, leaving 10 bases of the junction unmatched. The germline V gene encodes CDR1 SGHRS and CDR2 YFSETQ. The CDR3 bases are TGCGCCAGCAGCTCTAGGACTAGCGGGGTAAGAGTAGATACGCAGTATTTT. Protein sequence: CASSSRTSGVRVDTQYF.

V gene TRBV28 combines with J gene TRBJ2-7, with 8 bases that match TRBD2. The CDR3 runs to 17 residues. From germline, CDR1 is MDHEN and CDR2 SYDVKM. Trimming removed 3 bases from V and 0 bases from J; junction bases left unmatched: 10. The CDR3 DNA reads TGTGCCAGCAGTTTCAGGGTAGCGGGGACCAGCTCCTACGAGCAGTACTTC. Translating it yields CASSFRVAGTSSYEQYF.

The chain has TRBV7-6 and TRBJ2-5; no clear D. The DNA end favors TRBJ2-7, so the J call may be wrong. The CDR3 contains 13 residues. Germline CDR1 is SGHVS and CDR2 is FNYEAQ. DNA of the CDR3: TGTGCCAGCAGCTTAGCCTTCCTGTACGAGCAGTACTTC. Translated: CASSLAFLYEQYF.

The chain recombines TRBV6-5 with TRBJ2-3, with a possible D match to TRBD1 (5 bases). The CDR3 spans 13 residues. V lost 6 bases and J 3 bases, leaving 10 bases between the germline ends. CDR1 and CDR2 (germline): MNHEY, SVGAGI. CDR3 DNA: TGTGCCAGCAGGGGGCCGGCGACAGATACGCAGTATTTT. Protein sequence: CASRGPATDTQYF.

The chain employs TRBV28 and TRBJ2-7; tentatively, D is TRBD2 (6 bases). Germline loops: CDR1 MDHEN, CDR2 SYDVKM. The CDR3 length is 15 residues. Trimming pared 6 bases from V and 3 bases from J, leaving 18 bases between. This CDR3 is CASRVGNSGFYEQYF. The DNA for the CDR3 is TGTGCCAGCAGGGTAGGAAATAGCGGATTCTACGAGCAGTACTTC. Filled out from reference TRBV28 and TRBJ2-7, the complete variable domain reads DVKVTQSSRYLVKRTGEKVFLECVQDMDHENMFWYRQDPGLGLRLIYFSYDVKMKEKGDIPEGYSVSREKKERFSLILESASTNQTSMYLCASRVGNSGFYEQYFGPGTRLTVT.

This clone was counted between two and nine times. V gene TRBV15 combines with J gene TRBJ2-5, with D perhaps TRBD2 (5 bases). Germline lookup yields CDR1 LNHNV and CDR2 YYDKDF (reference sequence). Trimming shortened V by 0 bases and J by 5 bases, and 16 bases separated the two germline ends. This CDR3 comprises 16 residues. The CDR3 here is CATSRDGRGVGETQYF. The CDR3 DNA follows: TGTGCCACCAGCAGAGATGGGAGAGGAGTCGGCGAGACCCAGTACTTC. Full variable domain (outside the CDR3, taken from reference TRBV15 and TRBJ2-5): DAMVIQNPRYQVTQFGKPVTLSCSQTLNHNVMYWYQQKSSQAPKLLFHYYDKDFNNEADTPDNFQSRRPNTSFCFLDIRSPGLGDTAMYLCATSRDGRGVGETQYFGPGTRLLVL.